These 20 T cell receptor beta chains originate from one sample sequenced in a study of T cell clones after liver transplantation. Only in-frame clones appear in the TCRdb table, and some are missing; sequencing was by immunoSEQ multiplex PCR. In the table there are under 150,000 clones, roughly nine tenths of which are singletons. The sequencing used CD4+ T cells from blood, collected 12 months after liver transplant. These receptors came from a human patient who received a liver transplant. Some T cells may have come from the graft donor.

This chain connects TRBV18 to TRBJ1-1; no definite D call. CDR1 and CDR2 from the germline V gene are KGHSH and LQKENI. This CDR3 region has 14 residues. The V end lost 0 bases, the J end lost 1 base, and 6 bases lay between the germline ends. In DNA form, the CDR3 reads TGTGCCAGCTCACCACCGAGTCAGAACACTGAAGCTTTCTTT. Its translation is CASSPPSQNTEAFF.

The chain employs TRBV19 and TRBJ2-1; 8 nucleotides agree with TRBD1. Germline CDR1 reads LNHDA; CDR2 reads SQIVND (reference sequence). V gave up 8 bases and J gave up 0 bases; unmatched junction bases: 9. The CDR3 loop spans 16 amino acids. CDR3 in amino acids: CASLGQGKTSYNEQFF. CDR3 sequence (DNA): TGTGCCAGTCTAGGACAGGGAAAAACCTCCTACAATGAGCAGTTCTTC.

The chain carries TRBV4-3 and TRBJ2-2; D is unclear. V shed 0 bases and J shed 1 base, with 15 bases lying between them. The CDR3 consists of 18 residues. The germline gives CDR1 LGHNA, CDR2 YSLEER. CDR3 amino acids: CASSQDITYGLNTGELFF. The DNA for the CDR3 is TGCGCCAGCAGCCAAGATATAACGTACGGCCTGAACACCGGGGAGCTGTTTTTT.

V and J are TRBV5-4 and TRBJ2-7, with TRBD2 matching 8 bases. CDR1 SGHNT and CDR2 YYREEE come from the germline V gene (reference sequence). The V segment lost 5 bases and the J segment 1 base; nucleotides outside the gene matches: 8. The CDR3 spans 15 residues. CDR3 bases: TGTGCCAGCAGAACGACCGGGACTAGTTCCTACGAGCAGTACTTC. Translating it yields CASRTTGTSSYEQYF.

This chain joins TRBV4-1 and TRBJ2-4, with D perhaps matching TRBD2 (5 bases). Germline assignment: CDR1 MGHRA and CDR2 YSYEKL. V was clipped by 6 bases and J by 0 bases, with 12 bases between them. The CDR3 consists of 15 residues. CDR3: CASSNIGEAKNIQYF. The CDR3 DNA is TGCGCCAGCAGTAATATCGGGGAAGCCAAAAACATTCAGTACTTC.

The chain is built from TRBV20-1 and TRBJ2-5; D is possibly TRBD1 or TRBD2 (5 bases each). Trimming shortened V by 4 bases and J by 7 bases, and 7 bases separated the two germline ends. CDR1 and CDR2 (germline): DFQATT, SNEGSKA (reference sequence). The CDR3 consists of 10 residues. The CDR3 here is CSATRGTQYF. The CDR3 coding sequence is TGCAGTGCTACGAGGGGGACCCAGTACTTC.

This clone was recorded a few times. This chain links TRBV18 with TRBJ1-5; D is possibly TRBD1 (6 bases). This CDR3 contains 16 residues. CDR1 and CDR2 from the germline V gene are KGHSH and LQKENI. V lost 0 bases and J 9 bases, leaving 18 bases between the germline ends. The CDR3 sequence is CASSPPIGGPGRPQHF. The CDR3 nucleotides are TGTGCCAGCTCACCACCCATCGGGGGGCCGGGGAGGCCCCAGCATTTT.

V gene TRBV7-9 combines with J gene TRBJ2-7, with D perhaps TRBD1 (5 bases). This CDR3 region has 13 residues. V dropped 1 base and J dropped 5 bases, with 9 bases sitting between them. Germline V gene sequence: CDR1 SEHNR, CDR2 FQNEAQ (reference sequence). In DNA form, the CDR3 reads TGTGCCAGCAGCTTAGGCAGGGCGGACGAGCAGTACTTC. It specifies CASSLGRADEQYF. Looking up the rest from reference TRBV7-9 and TRBJ2-7 gives the full variable domain: DTGVSQNPRHKITKRGQNVTFRCDPISEHNRLYWYRQTLGQGPEFLTYFQNEAQLEKSRLLSDRFSAERPKGSFSTLEIQRTEQGDSAMYLCASSLGRADEQYFGPGTRLTVT.

The sample holds one count of this clone. V gene TRBV29-1 combines with J gene TRBJ2-4; 7 bases match TRBD1. V lost 6 bases, J lost 13 bases, and 9 bases stayed unmatched. CDR3 length: 11 amino acids. Germline V gives CDR1 SQVTM, CDR2 ANQGSEA. The CDR3 is CSVPVSDRQYF. The CDR3 region has the DNA TGCAGCGTCCCCGTCTCGGACAGGCAGTACTTC.

The V call is TRBV2, the J call TRBJ2-2, with 13 bases identical to TRBD2. The trim removed 6 bases at V and 0 bases at J, leaving 4 bases unmatched. The CDR3 extends over 17 amino acids. Per germline, CDR1 SNHLY and CDR2 FYNNEI. This CDR3 reads CASRGGLAGPNTGELFF. For the CDR3, the DNA is TGTGCCAGCAGGGGGGGACTAGCGGGACCGAACACCGGGGAGCTGTTTTTT. The whole variable domain, filled in from reference TRBV2 and TRBJ2-2, reads EPEVTQTPSHQVTQMGQEVILRCVPISNHLYFYWYRQILGQKVEFLVSFYNNEISEKSEIFDDQFSVERPDGSNFTLKIRSTKLEDSAMYFCASRGGLAGPNTGELFFGEGSRLTVL.

This chain connects TRBV5-1 to TRBJ2-7, with 9 bases that match TRBD1. Germline lookup yields CDR1 SGHRS and CDR2 YFSETQ. The CDR3 contains 15 residues. The ends lost 4 bases at V and 2 bases at J; junction bases unmatched: 7. The CDR3 region has the DNA TGCGCCAGCAGCCAACAGGGGGCAACAACCTACGAGCAGTACTTC. Protein product: CASSQQGATTYEQYF.

The V and J genes are TRBV9 and TRBJ1-1, with a weak D call TRBD1 (6 bases). The CDR3 contains 15 residues. The ends were cut back, 3 bases at V and 7 bases at J, with 19 bases in the middle. In germline, CDR1 is SGDLS, CDR2 YYNGEE. CDR3 DNA: TGTGCCAGCAGCGCGGGTATTGGGGGGGCTCTTGAAGCTTTCTTT. Translated, it gives CASSAGIGGALEAFF.

V gene TRBV18 combines with J gene TRBJ2-6, with D perhaps TRBD1 or TRBD2 (5 bases each). Looked up from germline, CDR1 is KGHSH and CDR2 is LQKENI. The CDR3 spans 17 residues. Trimming removed 1 base at V and 0 bases at J, with 10 bases between. The CDR3 sequence is CASSPLGPHSGANVLTF. As DNA, the CDR3 is TGTGCCAGCTCACCACTGGGACCCCACTCTGGGGCCAACGTCCTGACTTTC.

The CDR3 DNA reads as TGTGCCATCCGACAGGGGCGCGACACCGGGGAGCTGTTTTTT. Amino acids: CAIRQGRDTGELFF. The rearrangement links TRBV10-3 to TRBJ2-2, with TRBD1 matching 8 bases. The CDR3 is made up of 14 amino acids. V was pared by 8 bases and J by 3 bases, with 5 bases of the junction left unmatched. Germline-derived CDR1 and CDR2 are ENHRY and SYGVKD.

The sample holds one count of this clone. The chain carries TRBV7-2 and TRBJ1-2; D unresolved. The CDR3 runs 13 residues. Per germline, CDR1 SGHTA and CDR2 FQGNSA. Trimming removed 5 bases from V and 4 bases from J, with 11 bases in between. CDR3 loop: CASSTGLSYGYTF. The CDR3 DNA sequence: TGTGCCAGCAGCACCGGACTGTCCTATGGCTACACCTTC.

The V call is TRBV30, the J call TRBJ2-7, with unresolved D. CDR1 GTSNPN and CDR2 SVGIG come from the germline V gene (reference sequence). The CDR3 consists of 11 residues. V gave up 6 bases and J gave up 4 bases, with 10 bases separating them. CDR3 nucleotide sequence: TGTGCCTGTTCAGAGAGGTACGAGCAGTACTTC. Translating gives CACSERYEQYF.

The chain links TRBV4-1 to TRBJ2-4; tentatively, D is TRBD1 or TRBD2 (5 bases each). Germline loops: CDR1 MGHRA, CDR2 YSYEKL. The CDR3 has 16 amino acids. V dropped 2 bases and J dropped 1 base, with 12 bases sitting between them. The CDR3 bases are TGCGCCAGCAGCCAACCAGGGCGAGGGGCCAAAAACATTCAGTACTTC. This encodes CASSQPGRGAKNIQYF.

This chain uses TRBV5-6 with TRBJ1-3, with D perhaps matching TRBD1 (5 bases). Germline V lookup: CDR1 SGHDT, CDR2 YYEEEE. Trimming removed 1 base from V and 2 bases from J, with 7 bases in between. CDR3 length: 14 residues. As DNA, the CDR3 is TGTGCCAGCAGCTTGACAGGTCCTGGAAACACCATATATTTT. This encodes CASSLTGPGNTIYF. The variable domain in full, with the rest retrieved from reference TRBV5-6 and TRBJ1-3, is DAGVTQSPTHLIKTRGQQVTLRCSPKSGHDTVSWYQQALGQGPQFIFQYYEEEERQRGNFPDRFSGHQFPNYSSELNVNALLLGDSALYLCASSLTGPGNTIYFGEGSWLTVV.

This chain links TRBV7-8 with TRBJ2-1, with D unresolved. Germline loops: CDR1 SGHVS, CDR2 FQNEAQ. V lost 1 base and J lost 5, with 6 bases in between. The CDR3 is 13 amino acids. The CDR3 loop is CASSLESHNEQFF. As DNA, the CDR3 is TGTGCCAGCAGCTTAGAGTCCCACAATGAGCAGTTCTTC.

The rearrangement joins TRBV6-6 to TRBJ1-1; no clear D gene. The germline V gene encodes CDR1 MNHNY and CDR2 SVGAGI (reference sequence). The CDR3 spans 13 residues. V shed 5 bases and J shed 2 bases, with 9 bases lying between them. The CDR3 region has the DNA TGTGCCAGCAGTCCCATAACTAACACTGAAGCTTTCTTT. Amino acid sequence: CASSPITNTEAFF.